This TCR beta chain was found in a study of long-term antiretroviral therapy in people with HIV. In each sample, roughly 1-10 million cryopreserved PBMC were present before DNA extraction. The run of the v3.0 immunoSEQ assay was at survey level. Assay: immunoSEQ multiplex PCR; the TCRdb copy retains only in-frame clones and omits some. The table shows roughly 15,000 clones, with less than 80% occurring only once. On this clone itself: Its antigen is not identified.

General study points: Diversity increased after ART yet remained lower than in transplant donor controls.

The specimen was unsorted PBMCs, collected more than 3.1 years after starting antiretroviral therapy. The receptor was isolated from a woman between 35 and 50 years old with HIV.

The DNA of the CDR3 is TGTGCCAGCAGTGACCAGGGATACTACAATGAGCAGTTCTTC. Its protein is CASSDQGYYNEQFF. This chain joins TRBV25-1 and TRBJ2-1; perhaps TRBD1 as D (5 bases). Trimming pared 3 bases from V and 3 bases from J, leaving 9 bases between. CDR3 length equals 14 residues. Germline-derived CDR1 and CDR2 are MGHDK and SYGVNS.